This entry lists 23 T cell receptor beta chains sequenced from one sample in a study of blood T cell repertoires in COVID-19. Measured with immunoSEQ multiplex PCR; TCRdb has only the in-frame clones, and not every one. Of 260,000 or so clones in the sample, 88% were seen once. Sequencing was done on a sample of peripheral blood. The receptors originated from a man younger than 35 with active or convalescent COVID-19.

This chain links TRBV6-4 with TRBJ2-2; weak D call: TRBD2 (5 bases). The V end lost 4 bases, the J end lost 0 bases, and 9 bases lay between the germline ends. This CDR3 comprises 15 residues. The germline CDR1 and CDR2 sequences are MRHNA and SNTAGT. The CDR3 reads CASSGGSSNTGELFF. CDR3 nucleotides: TGTGCCAGCAGTGGAGGGAGTTCGAACACCGGGGAGCTGTTTTTT.

CDR3 nucleotides: TGTGCCAGCAGCTTAGGAGCAACTAATGAAAAACTGTTTTTT. Protein sequence: CASSLGATNEKLFF. The rearrangement joins TRBV5-6 to TRBJ1-4; D is uncertain. The CDR3 runs to 14 residues. Trimming took off 2 bases at V and 0 bases at J, with 5 bases between the two ends. The germline V gene has CDR1 SGHDT and CDR2 YYEEEE.

V and J are TRBV6-5 and TRBJ1-5; D might be TRBD1 (5 bases). V lost 6 bases, J lost 6 bases, and 18 bases lay in between. This CDR3 contains 15 residues. Germline values: CDR1 MNHEY, CDR2 SVGAGI. This CDR3 reads CASRPRPYRGQPQHF. In DNA, the CDR3 is TGTGCCAGCAGACCCCGACCTTATAGGGGTCAGCCCCAGCATTTT.

This clone was found a few times. This chain connects TRBV5-1 to TRBJ2-7; 8 nucleotides match TRBD1. Trimming at V came to 0 bases and at J to 0 bases, leaving 2 bases not matched to a gene. The CDR3 covers 15 residues. Germline V gives CDR1 SGHRS, CDR2 YFSETQ. CDR3 in amino acids: CASSLGTGSSYEQYF. CDR3 in DNA: TGCGCCAGCAGCTTGGGGACAGGGAGCTCCTACGAGCAGTACTTC.

This sequence joins TRBV28 and TRBJ1-2; 10 positions match TRBD1. Per the germline V gene, CDR1 is MDHEN and CDR2 is SYDVKM. This CDR3 is built from 13 residues. Losses at the gene ends were 8 bases for V and 5 bases for J; bases not matched to a gene: 5. CDR3 in DNA: TGTGCCAGCGGCGGGGACAGGGGATATGGCTACACCTTC. Its protein product is CASGGDRGYGYTF.

This rearrangement joins TRBV13 to TRBJ1-1; no clear D. CDR1 is PRHDT and CDR2 is FYEKMQ in the germline V gene (reference sequence). The CDR3 totals 15 residues. Trimming stripped 0 bases from V and 3 bases from J, with 11 bases between. As DNA, the CDR3 is TGTGCCAGCAGCTTAGGTCGGGGAGGGTACACTGAAGCTTTCTTT. Translated: CASSLGRGGYTEAFF.

This clone showed up just a few times. This chain links TRBV25-1 with TRBJ2-6; unclear D gene. Per the germline V gene, CDR1 is MGHDK and CDR2 is SYGVNS. The CDR3 sequence is 16 residues long. Trimming cost V 0 bases and J 0 bases, with 6 bases left between them. CDR3 bases: TGTGCCAGCAGTGAATACCAAAACTCTGGGGCCAACGTCCTGACTTTC. It yields the protein CASSEYQNSGANVLTF.

The rearrangement links TRBV7-2 to TRBJ1-1, with D hard to call. The ends were cut back, 6 bases at V and 7 bases at J, with 15 bases in the middle. Per the germline V gene, CDR1 is SGHTA and CDR2 is FQGNSA. The CDR3 extends over 13 amino acids. The CDR3 protein is CASSEEVRDEAFF. The CDR3 DNA follows: TGTGCCAGCAGTGAAGAGGTCCGGGATGAAGCTTTCTTT.

The gene calls are TRBV12-1 and TRBJ2-1; TRBD1 is taken as the D call from the table, unchecked against the DNA. TRBV12-1 is a pseudogene. There are 19 residues in the CDR3. CDR3 sequence: CASNQCRDRVPQTINEQFF. The CDR3 region has the DNA TGTGCCAGCAACCAATGCCGGGACAGGGTGCCCCAAACTATCAATGAGCAGTTCTTC.

This chain joins TRBV7-6 and TRBJ1-6; the D gene is possibly TRBD1 (5 bases). The CDR3 covers 14 residues. V was trimmed by 2 bases and J by 13 bases, leaving 15 bases between them. From germline, CDR1 is SGHVS and CDR2 FNYEAQ. In nucleotides, the CDR3 is TGTGCCAGCAGCTTAAATGACGGGGGTAGCCCCCTCCACTTT. Translation: CASSLNDGGSPLHF.

The rearrangement links TRBV6-5 to TRBJ2-2, with D unclear. V dropped 7 bases and J dropped 7 bases, with 13 bases sitting between them. The CDR3 has 13 residues. The germline gives CDR1 MNHEY, CDR2 SVGAGI. The DNA of the CDR3 is TGTGCCAGCAAAACCGGGTTGGTCGGGGAGCTGTTTTTT. It codes for CASKTGLVGELFF.

The chain uses TRBV5-4 and TRBJ2-3, with 8 bases aligning to TRBD2. Germline lookup yields CDR1 SGHNT and CDR2 YYREEE (reference sequence). The ends lost 0 bases at V and 8 bases at J; junction bases unmatched: 5. This CDR3 comprises 14 residues. The CDR3 region is CASSLAGGPVTQYF. The CDR3 DNA follows: TGTGCCAGCAGCTTGGCGGGGGGGCCCGTTACGCAGTATTTT.

The rearrangement uses TRBV7-6 and TRBJ1-1, with D unclear. Trimming removed 4 bases at V and 0 bases at J, with 18 bases between. The CDR3 runs to 17 residues. CDR1 is SGHVS, CDR2 FNYEAQ, per germline. The CDR3 DNA reads TGTGCCAGCAGCTCTAGGCACGCTATGATGTTGAACACTGAAGCTTTCTTT. This codes for CASSSRHAMMLNTEAFF. Full variable domain (remainder filled in from reference TRBV7-6 and TRBJ1-1): GAGVSQSPRYKVTKRGQDVALRCDPISGHVSLYWYRQALGQGPEFLTYFNYEAQQDKSGLPNDRFSAERPEGSISTLTIQRTEQRDSAMYRCASSSRHAMMLNTEAFFGQGTRLTVV.

The rearrangement uses TRBV10-3 and TRBJ2-3, with 12 bases identical to TRBD2. V was clipped by 5 bases and J by 2 bases; unmatched bases: 2. The germline gives CDR1 ENHRY, CDR2 SYGVKD. This CDR3 region has 15 residues. The CDR3 loop reads CAISTSGGSTDTQYF. For the CDR3, the DNA is TGTGCCATCAGTACTAGCGGGGGGTCCACAGATACGCAGTATTTT.

The chain recombines TRBV9 with TRBJ2-2, with TRBD2 identical over 10 bases. Germline CDR1 and CDR2: SGDLS and YYNGEE. With V trimmed by 2 bases and J by 5 bases, 12 bases remained unmatched. CDR3 length: 18 residues. The DNA for the CDR3 is TGTGCCAGCAGCGTCTCAGCGGGGGGGCCGCTGCGGACCGGGGAGCTGTTTTTT. This gives the protein CASSVSAGGPLRTGELFF. Looking up the rest from reference TRBV9 and TRBJ2-2 gives the full variable domain: DSGVTQTPKHLITATGQRVTLRCSPRSGDLSVYWYQQSLDQGLQFLIQYYNGEERAKGNILERFSAQQFPDLHSELNLSSLELGDSALYFCASSVSAGGPLRTGELFFGEGSRLTVL.

This clone was found many times. J is TRBJ1-4 and V is TRBV4-3; D gene ambiguous. V was clipped by 1 base and J by 5 bases, with 17 bases between them. The germline gives CDR1 LGHNA, CDR2 YSLEER. The CDR3 consists of 17 residues. CDR3 region: CASSQALDGVGNEKLFF. CDR3 DNA sequence: TGCGCCAGCAGCCAAGCGCTAGACGGGGTGGGGAATGAAAAACTGTTTTTT.

The CDR3 DNA is TGCAGCGCGCTGACAGGGTCTGCTAACTATGGCTACACCTTC. Translation: CSALTGSANYGYTF. This chain connects TRBV29-1 to TRBJ1-2, with 7 bases aligning to TRBD1. The CDR3 has 14 residues. The J segment lost 0 bases and the V segment lost 7 bases, leaving 8 bases of the junction unmatched. The germline CDR1 and CDR2 sequences are SQVTM and ANQGSEA.

V and J are TRBV10-2 and TRBJ2-1; 11 nucleotides line up with TRBD2. V gave up 11 bases and J gave up 4 bases; unmatched junction bases: 13. There are 16 residues in the CDR3. CDR1 and CDR2 (germline): WSHSY, SAAADI. Here the CDR3 reads CASGLADLTRYNEQFF. The CDR3 nucleotides are TGCGCCTCGGGACTAGCGGATTTAACGAGATACAATGAGCAGTTCTTC.

The rearrangement links TRBV5-1 to TRBJ1-5; tentative D call: TRBD1 (6 bases). The germline gives CDR1 SGHRS, CDR2 YFSETQ. The V and J ends lost 3 bases and 5 bases respectively, with 12 bases between them. The CDR3 runs to 14 residues. The CDR3 region is CASSWGGSDQPQHF. Here the CDR3 DNA reads TGCGCCAGCAGCTGGGGGGGCAGTGATCAGCCCCAGCATTTT.

This sequence joins TRBV11-2 and TRBJ2-1; 8 bases match TRBD1. Germline lookup yields CDR1 SGHAT and CDR2 FQNNGV. Losses at the gene ends were 4 bases for V and 5 bases for J; bases not matched to a gene: 4. The CDR3 is 14 amino acids. This CDR3 is CASSYRGRNNEQFF. The CDR3 DNA sequence: TGTGCCAGCAGCTACAGGGGGAGGAACAATGAGCAGTTCTTC.

The rearrangement joins TRBV7-9 to TRBJ1-2; 7 bases match TRBD1. This CDR3 has 15 amino acids. Per germline, CDR1 SEHNR and CDR2 FQNEAQ (reference sequence). V was clipped by 5 bases and J by 6 bases; unmatched bases: 12. CDR3 nucleotides: TGTGCCAGCAGCCACACGACAGGGAAAACTGATGGCTACACCTTC. It translates to CASSHTTGKTDGYTF.

This chain uses TRBV2 with TRBJ2-5; 8 bases map to TRBD1. The CDR3 totals 13 residues. J lost 4 bases, V lost 5 bases, and 3 bases had no gene match. The V gene's germline CDR1 is SNHLY and CDR2 FYNNEI. CDR3 sequence (DNA): TGTGCCAGCAGTTCTGACAGGGGAGAGACCCAGTACTTC. Translated, it gives CASSSDRGETQYF.

This clone has only one observation. The gene calls are TRBV19 and TRBJ2-2, with D maybe TRBD2 (5 bases). The CDR3 consists of 15 residues. The V end lost 5 bases, the J end lost 2 bases, and 12 bases lay between the germline ends. Germline V gene sequence: CDR1 LNHDA, CDR2 SQIVND (reference sequence). The CDR3: CASSPRVYNTGELFF. DNA for the CDR3: TGTGCCAGTAGTCCGAGGGTCTACAACACCGGGGAGCTGTTTTTT.